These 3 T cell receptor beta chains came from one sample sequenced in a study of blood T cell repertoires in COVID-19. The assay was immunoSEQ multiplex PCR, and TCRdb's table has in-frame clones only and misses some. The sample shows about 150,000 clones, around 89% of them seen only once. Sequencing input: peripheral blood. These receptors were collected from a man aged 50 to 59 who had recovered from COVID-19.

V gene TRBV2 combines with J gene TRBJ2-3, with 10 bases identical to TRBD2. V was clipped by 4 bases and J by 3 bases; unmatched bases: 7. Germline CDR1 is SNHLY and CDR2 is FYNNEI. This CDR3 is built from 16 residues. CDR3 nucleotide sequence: TGTGCCAGCAGTGGAGTTCTAGCGGGGGTGACAGATACGCAGTATTTT. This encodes CASSGVLAGVTDTQYF.

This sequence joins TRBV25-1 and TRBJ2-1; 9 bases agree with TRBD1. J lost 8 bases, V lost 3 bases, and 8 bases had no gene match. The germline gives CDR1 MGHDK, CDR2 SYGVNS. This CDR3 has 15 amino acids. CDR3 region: CASSDPGQGFYEQFF. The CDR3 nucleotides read TGTGCCAGCAGTGACCCGGGACAGGGATTCTATGAGCAGTTCTTC.

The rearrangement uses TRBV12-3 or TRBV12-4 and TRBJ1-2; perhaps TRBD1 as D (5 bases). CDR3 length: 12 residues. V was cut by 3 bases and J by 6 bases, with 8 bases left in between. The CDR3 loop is CASSLNRNGYTF. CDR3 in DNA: TGTGCCAGCAGTTTGAACAGGAATGGCTACACCTTC.